These 8 T cell receptor beta chains were all obtained from the same sample, sequenced in a study of shared clonotypes between healthy human individuals. This table comes from immunoSEQ multiplex PCR, and its TCRdb copy is limited to in-frame clones, with some not included. The data show over a million clones, around 78% seen once. The material sequenced was memory CD4+ T cells from PBMCs. The subset here: CD45RA-negative fraction. These receptors were obtained from a man in his late teens or twenties in good health. Some clones in this sample may be carry-over from other donors' samples.

This chain links TRBV11-2 with TRBJ2-5; 8 bases match TRBD1. The J call may not be correct, given that the DNA end is closer to TRBJ2-7. CDR1 is SGHAT, CDR2 FQNNGV, per germline. This CDR3 comprises 14 residues. The CDR3 nucleotides read TGTGCCAGCAGCTTAGATACAGGGGGGTACGAGCAGTACTTC. Protein product: CASSLDTGGYEQYF.

The V call is TRBV5-4, the J call TRBJ2-3; D perhaps matches TRBD2 (6 bases). Trimming took 4 bases from V and 1 from J, leaving 13 bases between them. Germline V gives CDR1 SGHNT, CDR2 YYREEE (reference sequence). The CDR3 runs to 15 residues. The CDR3 DNA reads as TGTGCCAGCAGCCCCCCCCCGGGGGGCACAGATACGCAGTATTTT. Its protein is CASSPPPGGTDTQYF.

The chain uses TRBV7-2 and TRBJ1-1; D remains unclear. CDR1 SGHTA and CDR2 FQGNSA come from the germline V gene. The CDR3 covers 14 residues. Trimming left V 1 base short and J 3 bases short, with 9 bases between. Here the CDR3 reads CASSLVSAYTEAFF. The CDR3 DNA follows: TGTGCCAGCAGCTTAGTATCCGCTTACACTGAAGCTTTCTTT.

The rearrangement uses TRBV5-1 and TRBJ1-5; possible D gene TRBD1, 5 bases. There are 15 residues in the CDR3. Germline CDR1 and CDR2: SGHRS and YFSETQ. Trimming stripped 0 bases from V and 8 bases from J, with 15 bases between. This chain's CDR3 is CASSLAGTQEEPQHF. DNA for the CDR3: TGCGCCAGCAGCTTGGCCGGGACTCAGGAAGAGCCCCAGCATTTT.

This chain joins TRBV10-3 and TRBJ2-3; 10 bases match TRBD2. J gave up 5 bases and V 3 bases, and 11 bases lay outside the gene matches. CDR1 ENHRY and CDR2 SYGVKD come from the germline V gene. CDR3 length: 17 amino acids. CDR3 amino acids: CAISDLGSGRLGDTQYF. CDR3 nucleotide sequence: TGTGCCATCAGTGACCTGGGTAGCGGGAGGCTTGGAGATACGCAGTATTTT.

The CDR3 DNA follows: TGTGCCTGGCCCTACCACGAGCAGTACTTC. This gives the protein CAWPYHEQYF. The chain links TRBV30 to TRBJ2-7; no firm D call. Germline V gene sequence: CDR1 GTSNPN, CDR2 SVGIG (reference sequence). CDR3 length equals 10 residues. Deletions cut 5 bases from V and 5 bases from J, with 7 bases between.

V gene TRBV10-3 combines with J gene TRBJ2-2; the D gene is possibly TRBD2 (5 bases). In germline, CDR1 is ENHRY, CDR2 SYGVKD. The CDR3 is 16 amino acids. The V and J ends lost 3 bases and 6 bases respectively, with 17 bases between them. The CDR3 here is CAISDGLPGEPGELFF. Here the CDR3 DNA reads TGTGCCATCAGTGACGGTTTGCCTGGGGAGCCCGGGGAGCTGTTTTTT.

The chain uses TRBV27 and TRBJ2-7; D gene uncertain. V was cut by 2 bases and J by 5 bases, with 4 bases left in between. The length of the CDR3 is 11 residues. CDR1 MNHEY and CDR2 SMNVEV come from the germline V gene (reference sequence). In DNA form, the CDR3 reads TGTGCCAGCAGTTTAATCCACGAGCAGTACTTC. Protein product: CASSLIHEQYF.